One sample yielded the 5 T cell receptor beta chains listed below, sequenced in a study of T cells in localized non-small cell lung cancer (dated by TCRdb to the early 2020s). Library preparation was by the immunoSEQ multiplex PCR assay. The source is immuneACCESS, and TCRdb retained only in-frame sequences with V and J called. Part of the clones is not carried over; for the studies checked, unresolved V genes explain less than half of this, and the remainder is unexplained. The sample table holds 1,500 to 2,000 clones, of which about 19% were seen once. The ten biggest clones cover roughly 22% of the sample. Source: normal lung tissue next to the tumor, taken before any cancer treatment. The receptors were gathered from a woman aged 40-69 years with stage I lung adenocarcinoma.

By sample fraction, this clone is large (0.1 to 1%). The V call is TRBV9, the J call TRBJ2-3, with 8 bases fitting TRBD2. CDR1 is SGDLS and CDR2 is YYNGEE in the germline V gene. CDR3 length: 16 amino acids. With V trimmed by 3 bases and J by 0 bases, 6 bases remained unmatched. The CDR3, as DNA: TGTGCCAGCAGCGCCACACTAGCGGCGAGCACAGATACGCAGTATTTT. Amino acids: CASSATLAASTDTQYF. The entire variable domain, with the rest obtained from reference TRBV9 and TRBJ2-3, is as follows: DSGVTQTPKHLITATGQRVTLRCSPRSGDLSVYWYQQSLDQGLQFLIQYYNGEERAKGNILERFSAQQFPDLHSELNLSSLELGDSALYFCASSATLAASTDTQYFGPGTRLTVL.

This clone was picked up a small number of times. This chain connects TRBV11-3 to TRBJ1-1; tentative D call: TRBD1 (5 bases). The CDR3 is 16 amino acids. Germline values: CDR1 SGHNT, CDR2 YENEEA. The V gene lost 3 bases and the J gene lost 1 base, with 15 bases spanning the gap. CDR3 DNA sequence: TGTGCCAGCAGCTTGGGCCCGGGGCTCGGGAACACTGAAGCTTTCTTT. It codes for CASSLGPGLGNTEAFF.

The table lists this clone with a few counts. This chain links TRBV6-8 with TRBJ2-7; D possibly matches TRBD1 or TRBD2 (5 bases each). The CDR3 is 16 residues long. The germline V and J ends were trimmed by 0 bases and 6 bases, with 18 bases remaining between them. Germline assignment: CDR1 MNHGY and CDR2 SAAAGT. The CDR3: CASSYSIIGAGSEQYF. DNA for the CDR3: TGTGCCAGCAGTTACTCGATAATCGGAGCAGGGAGCGAGCAGTACTTC.

This clone is labeled as medium-sized. Here the CDR3 DNA reads TGTGCCAGCAGAGGACTAGCCCGCTCCTACAATGAGCAGTTCTTC. Protein product: CASRGLARSYNEQFF. J is TRBJ2-1 and V is TRBV6-8, with 8 bases fitting TRBD2. Per the germline V gene, CDR1 is MNHGY and CDR2 is SAAAGT. CDR3 length: 15 amino acids. J lost 0 bases, V lost 6 bases, and 4 bases had no gene match.

This clone was seen just once. The rearrangement uses TRBV5-1 and TRBJ2-2; TRBD1 matches at 7 bases. The V gene's germline CDR1 is SGHRS and CDR2 YFSETQ. CDR3 length: 14 amino acids. The V and J ends lost 3 bases and 4 bases, in that order; junction bases with no gene match: 3. CDR3: CASSSPGGTGELFF. The CDR3 coding sequence is TGCGCCAGCAGCTCCCCAGGGGGCACCGGGGAGCTGTTTTTT.